The 8 T cell receptor beta chains listed next were all sequenced from one sample in a study of CXCR3-negative and CXCR3-positive naive CD8 T cells. UMI-labeled 5' RACE TRB cDNA libraries were prepared from the cells. TCRdb reprocessed the 5' RACE reads and keeps a single row for each CDR3 protein, giving no DNA. The sample holds under 70,000 distinct CDR3 sequences. Sequenced: memory CD8+ T cells from blood. The receptors derive from a human donor in good health. Some clones in this sample may be carry-over from other donors' samples.

The V gene is TRBV7-8, the J gene TRBJ2-3; with no DNA, the TCRdb D assignment of TRBD1 cannot be verified. Germline CDR1 SGHVS, CDR2 FQNEAQ. CDR3 length equals 14 residues. The CDR3 is CASSPRGGIDTQYF.

The chain combines TRBV7-8 with TRBJ2-1; TCRdb indicates TRBD2, and absent DNA this call remains unverified. Germline CDR1 SGHVS, CDR2 FQNEAQ. This CDR3 comprises 16 residues. CDR3 in amino acids: CASSLGLAGSYNEQFF.

The chain links TRBV29-1 to TRBJ2-7; there is no DNA to check the TCRdb D call of TRBD2. Per germline, CDR1 SQVTM and CDR2 ANQGSEA. This CDR3 spans 13 amino acids. The CDR3 spells CSVLGGASYEQYF.

The chain carries TRBV28 and TRBJ2-7; checking the TCRdb D call of TRBD1 is not possible without DNA. This CDR3 spans 12 amino acids. Germline-derived CDR1 and CDR2 are MDHEN and SYDVKM. CDR3 protein: CASSLPGREQYF.

V is TRBV5-1 and J is TRBJ1-5; TCRdb gives TRBD1 as the D gene, but with no DNA this cannot be confirmed. The CDR3 runs 14 residues. Germline-derived CDR1 and CDR2 are SGHRS and YFSETQ. The CDR3 sequence is CASSPSTGTQPQHF.

The chain joins TRBV4-1 to TRBJ1-1; TCRdb calls TRBD1, which cannot be checked without DNA. The length of the CDR3 is 15 residues. CDR1 is MGHRA and CDR2 is YSYEKL in the germline V gene. The CDR3 here is CASSHRTGRDTEAFF.

The chain couples TRBV5-1 to TRBJ2-1. Looked up from germline, CDR1 is SGHRS and CDR2 is YFSETQ. The CDR3 length is 16 residues. CDR3 amino acids: CASSLAGIGSYNEQFF. The full variable domain, in which reference TRBV5-1 and TRBJ2-1 provide the parts outside the CDR3, is KAGVTQTPRYLIKTRGQQVTLSCSPISGHRSVSWYQQTPGQGLQFLFEYFSETQRNKGNFPGRFSGRQFSNSRSEMNVSTLELGDSALYLCASSLAGIGSYNEQFFGPGTRLTVL.

CDR3 loop: CASHTIQGLQETQYF. This chain connects TRBV5-6 to TRBJ2-5; TCRdb's D gene call, TRBD1, goes unchecked for lack of DNA. Germline V gene lookup returns CDR1 SGHDT and CDR2 YYEEEE. This CDR3 comprises 15 residues. The full variable domain, rest sourced from reference TRBV5-6 and TRBJ2-5, is DAGVTQSPTHLIKTRGQQVTLRCSPKSGHDTVSWYQQALGQGPQFIFQYYEEEERQRGNFPDRFSGHQFPNYSSELNVNALLLGDSALYLCASHTIQGLQETQYFGPGTRLLVL.